Listed below are T cell receptor beta chains from one sample, sequenced in a study of cytomegalovirus exposure and HLA in healthy donors. TCRdb keeps only in-frame clones here, not all; method: immunoSEQ multiplex PCR. Among tens of thousands of clones listed, under 70% were seen once. The material sequenced was PBMCs. These receptors came from a man aged 30-40 years in good health and CMV-seropositive. Both conserved end residues are part of each CDR3. D genes are given only for firm matches. Where a row states a size, it is once, few, many or the class of an expanded clone; other rows omit it.

cdr3_aa cdr3_nt j_call v_call clone_size d_call
CASSLVGTSGFSSYNEQFF TGTGCCAGCAGCTTAGTTGGGACTAGCGGGTTCAGCTCCTACAATGAGCAGTTCTTC TRBJ2-1 TRBV11-2 - TRBD2
CASSNGQPGANEKLFF TGTGCCAGCAGCAACGGACAGCCAGGGGCTAATGAAAAACTGTTTTTT TRBJ1-4 TRBV7-9 - -
CASSHRDGETQYF TGTGCCAGCAGTCACAGGGACGGCGAGACCCAGTACTTC TRBJ2-5 TRBV6-4 - -
CASSFQGARTEAFF TGTGCCAGCAGCTTCCAGGGGGCGAGGACTGAAGCTTTCTTT TRBJ1-1 TRBV7-2 - TRBD1
CASSLRQDLNTGELFF TGTGCCAGCAGTTTACGTCAGGATCTGAACACCGGGGAGCTGTTTTTT TRBJ2-2 TRBV27 once -
CASSLGRSGGTDTQYF TGTGCCAGCAGCTTAGGTCGGTCAGGGGGCACAGATACGCAGTATTTT TRBJ2-3 TRBV7-3 - -
CASSQGTGGAGHGYTF TGCGCCAGCAGCCAAGGGACAGGGGGCGCTGGACATGGCTACACCTTC TRBJ1-2 TRBV4-1 - TRBD1
CASSPGGGAYNEQFF TGTGCCAGCAGCCCGGGGGGCGGGGCATACAATGAGCAGTTCTTC TRBJ2-1 TRBV11-2 - -
CASSQAQTDYEQYF TGTGCCAGCAGCCAAGCCCAGACTGATTACGAGCAGTACTTC TRBJ2-7 TRBV4-2 - -
CASSLLRGGAVDTQYF TGTGCCAGCAGTTTACTTCGCGGGGGGGCTGTAGATACGCAGTATTTT TRBJ2-3 TRBV28 - TRBD2
CASSFSGHNEQFF TGCGCCAGCAGCTTTAGCGGACACAATGAGCAGTTCTTC TRBJ2-1 TRBV5-1 - -
CASSLTGAGTGELFF TGTGCCAGCAGCTTAACGGGGGCAGGCACCGGGGAGCTGTTTTTT TRBJ2-2 TRBV7-3 few -
CASSKRELHTEAFF TGTGCCAGTAGTAAGAGGGAATTGCACACTGAAGCTTTCTTT TRBJ1-1 TRBV19 - -
CASSFRTSGWDTQYF TGTGCCAGCAGCTTCAGGACTAGCGGTTGGGATACGCAGTATTTT TRBJ2-3 TRBV7-2 few TRBD2
CASSEVDSAGNNEQFF TGTGCCAGCAGTGAAGTCGATTCCGCAGGTAACAATGAGCAGTTCTTC TRBJ2-1 TRBV2 - -
CASRSRAYEQYF TGTGCCAGCAGGTCCAGGGCCTACGAGCAGTACTTC TRBJ2-7 TRBV28 few -
CASSQTGNTEAFF TGTGCCAGCAGCCAGACAGGTAACACTGAAGCTTTCTTT TRBJ1-1 TRBV7-3 - -
CASSSQGIEQFF TGTGCCAGCAGTTCTCAGGGAATTGAGCAGTTCTTC TRBJ2-1 TRBV6-5 - -
CASSLDYNPSYEQYF TGTGCCAGCAGCTTAGATTACAACCCAAGCTACGAGCAGTACTTC TRBJ2-7 TRBV11-3 - -
CASSSKQGFSNQPQHF TGTGCCAGCAGCTCGAAACAGGGTTTTAGCAATCAGCCCCAGCATTTT TRBJ1-5 TRBV5-8 - -
CASSPGTGETNTQYF TGTGCCAGCAGTCCCGGGACAGGGGAAACAAATACGCAGTATTTT TRBJ2-3 TRBV28 few TRBD1
CARDRGSSYEQYF TGTGCCAGGGACAGGGGAAGCTCCTACGAGCAGTACTTC TRBJ2-7 TRBV2 - TRBD1
CASSWAQGSDTGELFF TGTGCCAGCAGTTGGGCCCAGGGCTCGGACACCGGGGAGCTGTTTTTT TRBJ2-2 TRBV6-5 - -
CASRAGGQGEQFF TGTGCCAGCAGAGCGGGGGGGCAAGGTGAGCAGTTCTTC TRBJ2-1 TRBV2 - TRBD2